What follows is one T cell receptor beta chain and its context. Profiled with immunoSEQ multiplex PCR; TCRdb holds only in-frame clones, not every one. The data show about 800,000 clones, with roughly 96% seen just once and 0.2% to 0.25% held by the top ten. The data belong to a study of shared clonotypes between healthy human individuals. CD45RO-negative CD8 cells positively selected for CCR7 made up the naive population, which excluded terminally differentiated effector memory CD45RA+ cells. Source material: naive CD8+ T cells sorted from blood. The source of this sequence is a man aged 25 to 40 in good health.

CDR3: CASITDRGNEQFF. The CDR3 DNA reads TGTGCCAGCATCACGGACAGGGGAAATGAGCAGTTCTTC. The chain recombines TRBV27 with TRBJ2-1; TRBD1 matches 9 bases. V trimming: 7 bases; J trimming: 7 bases; junction bases outside the gene matches: 5. The CDR3 consists of 13 residues. Germline CDR1 is MNHEY and CDR2 is SMNVEV (reference sequence).